The 5 T cell receptor beta chains below come from one sample, sequenced in a study of T cells in Graves' hyperthyroidism and ophthalmopathy. Amplified TCR beta CDR3 regions derived from RNA transcripts. Using the HTBI primer set, a first-round RT-PCR was run on the TCR CDR3. TCRdb processed the multiplex PCR reads anew with MiXCR; each CDR3 protein has one entry. This table holds about 520,000 distinct CDR3 sequences, roughly 24% found once. The sequencing sample was made of blood. These receptors were obtained from a woman in her thirties with Graves' ophthalmopathy.

With regard to this clonotype: A single base separates this from a much larger clone, so it may be a read error. The chain joins TRBV6-1 to TRBJ1-5; no definite D call. The length of the CDR3 is 18 residues. V gave up 2 bases and J gave up 0 bases, with 17 bases separating them. The germline CDR1 and CDR2 sequences are MNHNS and SASEGT. In DNA form, the CDR3 reads TGTGCCAGCAGTGAACAGATCGCCGTCTTCCATAGCAATCAGCCCCAGCATTTT. It codes for CASSEQIAVFHSNQPQHF.

This clonotype was counted ten times or more. V usage is TRBV7-8 and J usage is TRBJ2-7; TRBD2 aligns across 10 bases. Per germline, CDR1 SGHVS and CDR2 FQNEAQ. The CDR3 sequence is 16 residues long. J gave up 2 bases and V 4 bases, and 8 bases lay outside the gene matches. CDR3 in amino acids: CASSSSRLAGPYEQYF. DNA of the CDR3: TGTGCCAGCAGCTCATCGAGACTAGCGGGTCCCTACGAGCAGTACTTC.

This clonotype showed up many times. This chain joins TRBV6-5 and TRBJ1-3; D gene unclear. The V end was cut by 4 bases, the J end by 10 bases, with 11 bases between. CDR3 length: 12 amino acids. The germline V gene encodes CDR1 MNHEY and CDR2 SVGAGI. The CDR3 loop reads CASSSDGRTIYF. CDR3 nucleotide sequence: TGTGCCAGCAGTTCTGACGGTAGAACCATATATTTT.

This clonotype has at least ten counts. V is TRBV20-1 and J is TRBJ1-2; no reliable D call. The germline gives CDR1 DFQATT, CDR2 SNEGSKA (reference sequence). CDR3 length equals 11 residues. With 4 bases removed from V and 8 bases from J, the gap between germline ends came to 11 bases. As DNA, the CDR3 is TGCAGTGCTACAGGCCGGTCCGGCTACACCTTC. Translated: CSATGRSGYTF.

This chain joins TRBV7-3 and TRBJ1-1, with a tentative D call TRBD1 (5 bases). Trimming shortened V by 5 bases and J by 4 bases, and 11 bases separated the two germline ends. CDR3 size: 13 residues. Germline V gene lookup returns CDR1 SGHTA and CDR2 FQGTGA. The CDR3 DNA sequence: TGTGCCAGCAGCGTAGGGACTGGCACTGAAGCTTTCTTT. It specifies CASSVGTGTEAFF.